The 24 T cell receptor beta chains presented below share a single source sample, sequenced in a study of blood T cell repertoires in COVID-19. The assay was immunoSEQ multiplex PCR, and TCRdb's table has in-frame clones only and misses some. The repertoire includes around 55,000 clones, around 83% of them detected once, and 5.9% sits in the top ten. Input material: peripheral blood. These receptors came from a human donor in a cohort sampled during active or convalescent COVID-19.

As DNA, the CDR3 is TGTGCCAGCAGCCCTTCTGGAGGGGGCTCCGGGGAGCTGTTTTTT. Translation: CASSPSGGGSGELFF. The V and J genes are TRBV27 and TRBJ2-2; a possible D gene is TRBD1 (7 bases). V was trimmed by 6 bases and J by 6 bases, leaving 17 bases between them. This CDR3 is 15 amino acids long. From germline, CDR1 is MNHEY and CDR2 SMNVEV (reference sequence).

A single count supports this clone. The chain is built from TRBV18 and TRBJ2-3, with 13 positions matching TRBD2. V lost 3 bases to trimming and J lost 2 bases; unmatched junction nucleotides: 5. CDR1 KGHSH and CDR2 LQKENI come from the germline V gene. The length of the CDR3 is 17 residues. CDR3 protein: CASSPAGTSGDTDTQYF. The CDR3 DNA reads TGTGCCAGCTCACCGGCCGGGACTAGCGGGGACACAGATACGCAGTATTTT. The full variable domain, completed using reference TRBV18 and TRBJ2-3, is NAGVMQNPRHLVRRRGQEARLRCSPMKGHSHVYWYRQLPEEGLKFMVYLQKENIIDESGMPKERFSAEFPKEGPSILRIQQVVRGDSAAYFCASSPAGTSGDTDTQYFGPGTRLTVL.

The chain couples TRBV29-1 to TRBJ2-7; 9 bases match TRBD1. J gave up 5 bases and V 5 bases, and 10 bases lay outside the gene matches. This CDR3 is 14 amino acids long. CDR1 and CDR2 (germline): SQVTM, ANQGSEA. CDR3 DNA sequence: TGCAGCGTTATCTTACAGGGGGCTACCAACGAGCAGTACTTC. Translating gives CSVILQGATNEQYF.

The rearrangement joins TRBV29-1 to TRBJ2-5; 14 bases are shared with TRBD2. The germline CDR1 and CDR2 sequences are SQVTM and ANQGSEA. The ends lost 8 bases at V and 5 bases at J; junction bases unmatched: 7. The CDR3 has 14 residues. The CDR3 DNA is TGCAGCATTGGGACTAGCGGGGGTTTGGAGACCCAGTACTTC. It translates to CSIGTSGGLETQYF.

The chain joins TRBV6-2 or TRBV6-3 to TRBJ2-7; 8 bases agree with TRBD2. The V gene's germline CDR1 is MNHEY and CDR2 SVGEGT. Losses at the gene ends were 5 bases for V and 7 bases for J; bases not matched to a gene: 16. The CDR3 is 16 amino acids. This chain's CDR3 is CASSPFRRGAPEEQYF. The CDR3 DNA sequence: TGTGCCAGCAGTCCCTTCAGGCGGGGGGCCCCGGAGGAGCAGTACTTC.

The rearrangement uses TRBV11-2 and TRBJ1-1; 9 positions agree with TRBD1. The CDR3 is made up of 14 amino acids. Germline values: CDR1 SGHAT, CDR2 FQNNGV. Germline trimming cut 5 bases from V and 3 bases from J; bases unmatched to any gene: 4. The CDR3 is CASSPGQGYTEAFF. The CDR3 DNA sequence: TGTGCCAGCAGCCCGGGACAGGGTTACACTGAAGCTTTCTTT.

CDR3 sequence (DNA): TGTGCCAGCAGTCGAGGCGAACAGGGAGGAAACACCATATATTTT. The encoded protein is CASSRGEQGGNTIYF. The genes are TRBV2 and TRBJ1-3, with a weak D call TRBD1 (6 bases). There are 15 residues in the CDR3. Germline CDR1 reads SNHLY; CDR2 reads FYNNEI. Trimming left V 5 bases short and J 4 bases short, with 15 bases between. Supplemented by reference TRBV2 and TRBJ1-3, the full variable domain reads EPEVTQTPSHQVTQMGQEVILRCVPISNHLYFYWYRQILGQKVEFLVSFYNNEISEKSEIFDDQFSVERPDGSNFTLKIRSTKLEDSAMYFCASSRGEQGGNTIYFGEGSWLTVV.

The CDR3 nucleotides read TGTGCCAGTAGTTTATCGACTAGCGGGATCTACGAGCAGTACTTC. Amino acid sequence: CASSLSTSGIYEQYF. The rearrangement uses TRBV19 and TRBJ2-7; 11 bases agree with TRBD2. Germline CDR1 and CDR2: LNHDA and SQIVND (reference sequence). Trimming cost V 5 bases and J 3 bases; bases outside gene matches: 6. The CDR3 totals 15 residues.

The sample holds a few counts of this clone. V and J are TRBV7-2 and TRBJ2-2; the match to TRBD2 covers 9 bases. The ends lost 1 base at V and 2 bases at J; junction bases unmatched: 5. Per germline, CDR1 SGHTA and CDR2 FQGNSA. This CDR3 contains 17 residues. The CDR3 is CASSLEPSGINTGELFF. As DNA, the CDR3 is TGTGCCAGCAGCTTAGAGCCTAGCGGGATTAACACCGGGGAGCTGTTTTTT.

The chain employs TRBV9 and TRBJ2-1, with 14 bases aligning to TRBD2. The CDR3 covers 17 residues. The V gene's germline CDR1 is SGDLS and CDR2 YYNGEE. V lost 3 bases and J lost 4; bases outside the gene matches: 6. This chain's CDR3 is CASSAQGLAGEYNEQFF. CDR3 sequence (DNA): TGTGCCAGCAGCGCTCAGGGACTAGCGGGGGAGTACAATGAGCAGTTCTTC.

V and J are TRBV5-5 and TRBJ2-5, with 10 nucleotides matching TRBD1. Germline trimming cut 1 base from V and 5 bases from J; bases unmatched to any gene: 8. Germline lookup yields CDR1 SGHKS and CDR2 YYEKEE (reference sequence). This CDR3 comprises 16 residues. The CDR3 spells CASSLNPGQGEETQYF. Here the CDR3 DNA reads TGTGCCAGCAGCTTGAATCCAGGACAGGGGGAGGAGACCCAGTACTTC.

The chain employs TRBV2 and TRBJ2-5; D unclear. This CDR3 region has 15 residues. Trimming shortened V by 5 bases and J by 2 bases, and 15 bases separated the two germline ends. Germline CDR1 is SNHLY and CDR2 is FYNNEI. The CDR3 DNA is TGTGCCAGCAGTCCCCGATTAGCAACTCAAGAGACCCAGTACTTC. It is translated as CASSPRLATQETQYF. Based on the CDR3 plus reference TRBV2 and TRBJ2-5, the full variable domain is EPEVTQTPSHQVTQMGQEVILRCVPISNHLYFYWYRQILGQKVEFLVSFYNNEISEKSEIFDDQFSVERPDGSNFTLKIRSTKLEDSAMYFCASSPRLATQETQYFGPGTRLLVL.

This chain links TRBV18 with TRBJ2-7; 11 bases align to TRBD2. CDR1 and CDR2 from the germline V gene are KGHSH and LQKENI. CDR3 length: 14 residues. With V trimmed by 4 bases and J by 7 bases, 6 bases remained unmatched. The CDR3: CASSRTSGGREQYF. The DNA for the CDR3 is TGTGCCAGCTCACGTACTAGCGGGGGAAGGGAGCAGTACTTC. Drawing the rest from reference TRBV18 and TRBJ2-7, the complete variable domain is NAGVMQNPRHLVRRRGQEARLRCSPMKGHSHVYWYRQLPEEGLKFMVYLQKENIIDESGMPKERFSAEFPKEGPSILRIQQVVRGDSAAYFCASSRTSGGREQYFGPGTRLTVT.

This chain uses TRBV18 with TRBJ1-4; TRBD1 is a possible D gene (5 bases). Germline V CDR1 and CDR2: KGHSH, LQKENI. The CDR3 contains 15 residues. Trimming shortened V by 0 bases and J by 1 base, and 6 bases separated the two germline ends. DNA of the CDR3: TGTGCCAGCTCACCACCGCAGGGAACTAATGAAAAACTGTTTTTT. This sequence encodes CASSPPQGTNEKLFF.

The rearrangement links TRBV5-5 to TRBJ1-1; a weak D match, TRBD1 (5 bases). V was trimmed by 0 bases and J by 7 bases, leaving 10 bases between them. The germline V gene has CDR1 SGHKS and CDR2 YYEKEE (reference sequence). This CDR3 is 13 amino acids long. The CDR3: CASSLAQGSEAFF. CDR3 coding DNA: TGTGCCAGCAGCTTGGCCCAGGGCAGTGAAGCTTTCTTT.

V and J are TRBV5-8 and TRBJ2-3; 8 positions match TRBD1. Germline lookup yields CDR1 SGHTS and CDR2 YDEGEE. This CDR3 has 14 amino acids. Unmatched junction bases numbered 3, after V lost 3 bases and J lost 3 bases. CDR3 DNA sequence: TGTGCCAGCAGCTATAGGACAGGGACAGATACGCAGTATTTT. Residues: CASSYRTGTDTQYF.

The CDR3 DNA reads TGTGCCAGCAGTGCCGACGGGGGGACCCAGTACTTC. Encoded protein: CASSADGGTQYF. V usage is TRBV6-4 and J usage is TRBJ2-5; perhaps TRBD2 as D (6 bases). V gave up 4 bases and J gave up 7 bases, with 10 bases separating them. Germline CDR1 reads MRHNA; CDR2 reads SNTAGT. The CDR3 covers 12 residues.

This rearrangement joins TRBV7-9 to TRBJ2-7, with 7 bases lining up with TRBD2. CDR3 length: 14 residues. Trimming took 5 bases from V and 7 from J; bases not matched to a gene: 11. Germline-derived CDR1 and CDR2 are SEHNR and FQNEAQ (reference sequence). CDR3 bases: TGTGCCAGCAGCATCGCGACTAGCCGGGAGGAGCAGTACTTC. Residues: CASSIATSREEQYF.

The chain is built from TRBV18 and TRBJ2-7; D may be TRBD2 (6 bases). V lost 5 bases and J 2 bases, leaving 16 bases between the germline ends. The CDR3 contains 15 residues. Germline values: CDR1 KGHSH, CDR2 LQKENI. Written as DNA, the CDR3 is TGTGCCAGCTCAGCTGTAGCGGATTGGACCTACGAGCAGTACTTC. Translation: CASSAVADWTYEQYF.

The rearrangement uses TRBV7-2 and TRBJ2-3; 10 bases fit TRBD2. The CDR3 totals 16 residues. Germline CDR1 is SGHTA and CDR2 is FQGNSA. Trimming cost V 5 bases and J 4 bases; bases outside gene matches: 9. This CDR3 reads CASSIYSGGAPDTQYF. The DNA for the CDR3 is TGTGCCAGCAGCATATACAGCGGGGGGGCCCCAGATACGCAGTATTTT.

The V and J genes are TRBV7-3 and TRBJ2-3; D remains unclear. Between the trimmed V and J ends, which lost 0 bases and 7 bases, there was a span of 14 bases. The CDR3 is 15 residues long. The germline CDR1 and CDR2 sequences are SGHTA and FQGTGA. CDR3 sequence reads: CASSLTHQNTNTQYF. The CDR3, as DNA: TGTGCCAGCAGCTTAACCCACCAGAATACAAATACGCAGTATTTT. Supplemented by reference TRBV7-3 and TRBJ2-3, the full variable domain reads GAGVSQTPSNKVTEKGKYVELRCDPISGHTALYWYRQSLGQGPEFLIYFQGTGAADDSGLPNDRFFAVRPEGSVSTLKIQRTERGDSAVYLCASSLTHQNTNTQYFGPGTRLTVL.

The rearrangement joins TRBV6-1 to TRBJ1-1; D is perhaps TRBD1 (6 bases). The CDR3 is made up of 14 amino acids. Per the germline V gene, CDR1 is MNHNS and CDR2 is SASEGT. Trimming left V 2 bases short and J 6 bases short, with 13 bases between. As DNA, the CDR3 is TGTGCCAGCAGTGAAAGCAGGGGAAGGGCTGAAGCTTTCTTT. Its protein is CASSESRGRAEAFF.

This clone showed up just once. The J gene is TRBJ2-7, the V gene TRBV3-1 (or the pseudogene TRBV3-2); TRBD2 is a possible D gene (5 bases). Trimming removed 8 bases from V and 2 bases from J, with 10 bases in between. This CDR3 spans 12 amino acids. Germline V lookup: CDR1 LGHDT, CDR2 YNNKEL (reference sequence). The CDR3 DNA sequence: TGTGCCAGCTCAAGGACTCCCTACGAGCAGTACTTC. This encodes CASSRTPYEQYF.

DNA of the CDR3: TGTGCCAGCAGTTTCGGAGTGTTCGAGACCCAGTACTTC. It codes for CASSFGVFETQYF. The chain combines TRBV27 with TRBJ2-5; D not certain. Germline V lookup: CDR1 MNHEY, CDR2 SMNVEV (reference sequence). The CDR3 has 13 residues. Trimming shortened V by 3 bases and J by 5 bases, and 10 bases separated the two germline ends.